These 18 T cell receptor beta chains share one sample of origin, sequenced in a study of identical twins (dated by TCRdb to 2015 to 2016). The library was produced with 5' RACE. TCRdb shows the sequencer as Illumina HiSeq 2000. Starting from the raw public reads, TCRdb applied fastp trimming at Q25, assembled clones with MiXCR and retained in-frame beta chains. CDR3 protein duplicates are merged, each entry listing the most common genes and DNA. The sample has under 800,000 distinct CDR3 sequences on record, approximately 22% of them singletons. The ten largest clones capture 4% to 5.5% of the sample. The sample also formed part of further work on T cells expressing NK-cell markers.

What was sequenced was PBMCs. The receptors originated from a woman between 18 and 30 years old in good health.

V usage is TRBV13 and J usage is TRBJ2-1, with 13 bases lining up with TRBD2. V lost 7 bases to trimming and J lost 10 bases; unmatched junction nucleotides: 7. The CDR3 is 14 amino acids. The germline V gene encodes CDR1 PRHDT and CDR2 FYEKMQ (reference sequence). The CDR3 DNA follows: TGTGCCAGCAAAACTAGCGGGGGGGCTAACGAGCAGTTCTTC. It specifies CASKTSGGANEQFF.

This clonotype has a count of ten or more. This chain joins TRBV6-5 and TRBJ1-1; TRBD1 might be the D (5 bases). Germline values: CDR1 MNHEY, CDR2 SVGAGI. The ends were cut back, 4 bases at V and 2 bases at J, with 11 bases in the middle. The CDR3 has 14 amino acids. The CDR3 DNA reads TGTGCCAGCAGTTCCACAGGTTTTAACACTGAAGCTTTCTTT. It yields the protein CASSSTGFNTEAFF.

This clonotype has more than one count but fewer than ten. The CDR3 nucleotides read TGTGCCAGCACCCTGACGGCGCTAGCGGGCACCTACGAGCAGTACTTC. It encodes CASTLTALAGTYEQYF. This chain uses TRBV7-2 with TRBJ2-7; 8 positions match TRBD2. This CDR3 comprises 16 residues. V gave up 7 bases and J gave up 2 bases; unmatched junction bases: 13. Germline CDR1 SGHTA, CDR2 FQGNSA.

The gene calls are TRBV19 and TRBJ1-1; D might be TRBD1 (5 bases). The V gene lost 7 bases and the J gene lost 2 bases, with 23 bases spanning the gap. This CDR3 has 17 amino acids. The V gene's germline CDR1 is LNHDA and CDR2 SQIVND (reference sequence). Written as DNA, the CDR3 is TGTGCCAGTAACACAATCAGCCGGGGGTTCGGAAACACTGAAGCTTTCTTT. Translating gives CASNTISRGFGNTEAFF. Full variable domain (remainder filled in from reference TRBV19 and TRBJ1-1): DGGITQSPKYLFRKEGQNVTLSCEQNLNHDAMYWYRQDPGQGLRLIYYSQIVNDFQKGDIAEGYSVSREKKESFPLTVTSAQKNPTAFYLCASNTISRGFGNTEAFFGQGTRLTVV.

This clonotype occurred a few times. The genes are TRBV27 and TRBJ2-6; D possibly matches TRBD1 or TRBD2 (5 bases each). CDR3 length equals 22 residues. Per germline, CDR1 MNHEY and CDR2 SMNVEV (reference sequence). With 4 bases removed from V and 4 bases from J, the gap between germline ends came to 32 bases. In DNA, the CDR3 is TGTGCCAGCAGTTATCGACGGCGAATCCGGGACCCCGATAGTTTCGGGGCCAACGTCCTGACTTTC. This sequence encodes CASSYRRRIRDPDSFGANVLTF.

This clonotype turned up a few times. This rearrangement joins TRBV20-1 to TRBJ2-5; 7 bases align to TRBD2. The CDR3 consists of 14 residues. The ends lost 0 bases at V and 7 bases at J; junction bases unmatched: 8. Germline CDR1 DFQATT, CDR2 SNEGSKA (reference sequence). CDR3 DNA sequence: TGCAGTGCTAGAGATCCCAGCGGGGTAGGGACCCAGTACTTC. Protein: CSARDPSGVGTQYF.

This clonotype was counted a few times. J is TRBJ1-6 and V is TRBV27; D call uncertain. CDR1 is MNHEY and CDR2 is SMNVEV in the germline V gene (reference sequence). V was trimmed by 8 bases and J by 7 bases, leaving 18 bases between them. The CDR3 is 15 residues long. CDR3 protein: CASARTGPQNSPLHF. As DNA, the CDR3 is TGTGCCAGCGCACGAACCGGGCCCCAAAATTCACCCCTCCACTTT.

The chain has TRBV3-1 and TRBJ2-7; D possibly corresponds to TRBD2 (6 bases). The CDR3 covers 16 residues. Germline loops: CDR1 LGHDT, CDR2 YNNKEL (reference sequence). V was cut by 3 bases and J by 1 base, with 16 bases left in between. CDR3 coding DNA: TGTGCCAGCAGCCATGGGGCAAGCGGGTTATCCTACGAGCAGTACTTC. Translation: CASSHGASGLSYEQYF.

The J gene is TRBJ2-1, the V gene TRBV12-5; D is undetermined. Germline loops: CDR1 LGHNT, CDR2 FRNRAP. V was pared by 2 bases and J by 4 bases, with 15 bases between. The CDR3 has 16 residues. The CDR3 DNA sequence: TGTGCTAGTGGTTTGCCCTTCATCGGGCCATACAATGAGCAGTTCTTC. Protein: CASGLPFIGPYNEQFF.

In its sample, this clonotype was seen a few times. The V and J genes are TRBV12-3 or TRBV12-4 and TRBJ2-6; D may match TRBD1 or TRBD2 (6 bases each). V was clipped by 3 bases and J by 0 bases, with 18 bases between them. This CDR3 has 19 residues. CDR3 sequence (DNA): TGTGCCAGCAGTTTTAAGGGGGGCCTCCCATCCTCTGGGGCCAACGTCCTGACTTTC. It codes for CASSFKGGLPSSGANVLTF.

V gene TRBV10-3 combines with J gene TRBJ2-6; D uncertain. Germline assignment: CDR1 ENHRY and CDR2 SYGVKD. The CDR3 contains 15 residues. Trimming removed 3 bases from V and 0 bases from J, with 6 bases in between. The CDR3 DNA is TGTGCCATCAGTGATCGGGTCTCTGGGGCCAACGTCCTGACTTTC. The encoded protein is CAISDRVSGANVLTF.

This clonotype was observed a handful of times. The chain employs TRBV20-1 and TRBJ2-3, with 11 bases identical to TRBD2. J lost 2 bases, V lost 3 bases, and 7 bases had no gene match. The CDR3 totals 16 residues. Looked up from germline, CDR1 is DFQATT and CDR2 is SNEGSKA (reference sequence). The CDR3 bases are TGCAGTGCTAGTCTGGGGACTAGCGGACTCACAGATACGCAGTATTTT. As protein: CSASLGTSGLTDTQYF.

This clonotype was seen many times. The J gene is TRBJ1-1, the V gene TRBV4-3; D is unresolved. The V end was cut by 1 base, the J end by 0 bases, with 12 bases between. Germline CDR1 is LGHNA and CDR2 is YSLEER. The CDR3 has 16 amino acids. The DNA for the CDR3 is TGCGCCAGCAGCCAAGGGGTAAACGTAGTGAACACTGAAGCTTTCTTT. Amino acids: CASSQGVNVVNTEAFF.

At least ten counts were recorded for this clonotype. The rearrangement joins TRBV12-3 or TRBV12-4 to TRBJ1-1; D is uncertain. The CDR3 is made up of 12 amino acids. V was pared by 2 bases and J by 7 bases, with 8 bases between. CDR3 bases: TGTGCCAGCAGTTTACAGGCCGGTGAAGCTTTCTTT. Its translation: CASSLQAGEAFF.

This clonotype was seen a handful of times. This may arise from a read error, as a much more abundant clone is one base away. The rearrangement uses TRBV7-9 and TRBJ2-3, with D uncertain. CDR1 and CDR2 from the germline V gene are SEHNR and FQNEAQ (reference sequence). This CDR3 region has 12 residues. V was cut by 1 base and J by 6 bases, with 5 bases left in between. CDR3 DNA sequence: TGTGCCAGCAGCTTAGATCAGGATACGCAGTATTTT. Its translation: CASSLDQDTQYF.

A few counts support this clonotype. The V and J genes are TRBV29-1 and TRBJ2-1, with D perhaps matching TRBD1 (6 bases). V lost 4 bases, J lost 7 bases, and 20 bases lay in between. The germline V gene has CDR1 SQVTM and CDR2 ANQGSEA. The CDR3 spans 15 residues. This chain's CDR3 is CSVAWGGQGSNEQFF. The CDR3 DNA reads as TGCAGCGTTGCCTGGGGCGGGCAGGGGTCGAATGAGCAGTTCTTC.

This sequence joins TRBV6-1 and TRBJ2-7; D call uncertain. V shed 4 bases and J shed 3 bases, with 13 bases lying between them. The CDR3 loop spans 14 amino acids. In germline, CDR1 is MNHNS, CDR2 SASEGT. In nucleotides, the CDR3 is TGTGCCAGCAGTGTACGGTCTGGCGGCTACGAGCAGTACTTC. This sequence encodes CASSVRSGGYEQYF.

This clonotype was found many times. The chain uses TRBV12-3 or TRBV12-4 and TRBJ2-3; TRBD2 matches 8 bases. This CDR3 comprises 14 residues. With 8 bases clipped from V and 2 bases from J, the junction kept 6 bases outside the gene matches. The chain's CDR3 is CASRSSGSTDTQYF. The CDR3 region has the DNA TGTGCCAGCCGCTCTAGCGGGTCCACAGATACGCAGTATTTT.